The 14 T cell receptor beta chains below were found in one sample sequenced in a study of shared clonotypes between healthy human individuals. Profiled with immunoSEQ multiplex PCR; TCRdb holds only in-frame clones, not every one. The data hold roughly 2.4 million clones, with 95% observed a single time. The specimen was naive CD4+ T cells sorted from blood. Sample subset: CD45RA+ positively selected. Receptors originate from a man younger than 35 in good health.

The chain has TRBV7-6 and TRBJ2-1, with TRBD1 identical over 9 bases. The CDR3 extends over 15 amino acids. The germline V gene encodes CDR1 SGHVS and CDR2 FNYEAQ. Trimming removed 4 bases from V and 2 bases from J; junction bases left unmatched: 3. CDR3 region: CASSSGQGTYNEQFF. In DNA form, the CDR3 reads TGTGCCAGCAGCTCCGGACAGGGGACCTACAATGAGCAGTTCTTC.

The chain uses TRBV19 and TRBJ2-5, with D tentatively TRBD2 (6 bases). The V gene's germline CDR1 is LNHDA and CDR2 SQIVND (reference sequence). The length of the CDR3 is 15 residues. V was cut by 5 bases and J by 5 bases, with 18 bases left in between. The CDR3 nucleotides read TGTGCCAGTAGTGAACAACTAGCTCCAACGGAGACCCAGTACTTC. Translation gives CASSEQLAPTETQYF. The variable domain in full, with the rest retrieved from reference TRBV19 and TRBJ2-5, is DGGITQSPKYLFRKEGQNVTLSCEQNLNHDAMYWYRQDPGQGLRLIYYSQIVNDFQKGDIAEGYSVSREKKESFPLTVTSAQKNPTAFYLCASSEQLAPTETQYFGPGTRLLVL.

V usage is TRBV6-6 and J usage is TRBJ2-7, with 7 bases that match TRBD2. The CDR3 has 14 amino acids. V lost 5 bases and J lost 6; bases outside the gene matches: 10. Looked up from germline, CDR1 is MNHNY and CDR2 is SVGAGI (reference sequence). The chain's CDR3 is CASSTPAGTGEQYF. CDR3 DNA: TGTGCCAGCAGTACCCCAGCGGGAACTGGCGAGCAGTACTTC.

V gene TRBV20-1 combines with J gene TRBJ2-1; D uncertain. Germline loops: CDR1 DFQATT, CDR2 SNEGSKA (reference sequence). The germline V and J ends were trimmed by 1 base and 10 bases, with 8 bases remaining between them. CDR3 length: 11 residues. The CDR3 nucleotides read TGCAGTGCTAGAGGTTTAAGGGAGCAGTTCTTC. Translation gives CSARGLREQFF.

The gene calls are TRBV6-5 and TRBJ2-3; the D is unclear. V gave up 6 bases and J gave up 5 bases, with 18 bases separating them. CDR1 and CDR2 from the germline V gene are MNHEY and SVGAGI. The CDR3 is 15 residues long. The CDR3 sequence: CASSLRPPGGDTQYF. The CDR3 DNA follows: TGTGCCAGCAGCCTACGGCCCCCGGGTGGAGATACGCAGTATTTT.

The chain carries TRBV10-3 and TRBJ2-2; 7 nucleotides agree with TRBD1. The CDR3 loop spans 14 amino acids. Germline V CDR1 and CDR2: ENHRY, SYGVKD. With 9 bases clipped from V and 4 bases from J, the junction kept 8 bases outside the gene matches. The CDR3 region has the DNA TGTGCCATTGGGACAGAAAGATTCACCGGGGAGCTGTTTTTT. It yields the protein CAIGTERFTGELFF.

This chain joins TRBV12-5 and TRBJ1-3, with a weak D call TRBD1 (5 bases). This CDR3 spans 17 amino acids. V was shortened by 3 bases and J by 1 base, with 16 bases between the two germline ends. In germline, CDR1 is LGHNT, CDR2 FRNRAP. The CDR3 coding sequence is TGTGCTAGTGGTTTTAGTGGGACGTTCGATTCTGGAAACACCATATATTTT. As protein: CASGFSGTFDSGNTIYF. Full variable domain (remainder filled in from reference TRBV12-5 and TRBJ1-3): DARVTQTPRHKVTEMGQEVTMRCQPILGHNTVFWYRQTMMQGLELLAYFRNRAPLDDSGMPKDRFSAEMPDATLATLKIQPSEPRDSAVYFCASGFSGTFDSGNTIYFGEGSWLTVV.

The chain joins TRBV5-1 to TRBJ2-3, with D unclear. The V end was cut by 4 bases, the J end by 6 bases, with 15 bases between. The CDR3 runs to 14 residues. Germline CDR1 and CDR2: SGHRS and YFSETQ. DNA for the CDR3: TGCGCCAGCAGCCTAGGAGTTGCCCCGGATACGCAGTATTTT. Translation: CASSLGVAPDTQYF.

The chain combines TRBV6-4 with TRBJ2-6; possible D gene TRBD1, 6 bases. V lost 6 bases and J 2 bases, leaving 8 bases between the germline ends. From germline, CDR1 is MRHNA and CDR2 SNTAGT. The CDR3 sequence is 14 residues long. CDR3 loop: CASRDSAGANVLTF. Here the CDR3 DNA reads TGTGCCAGCAGGGACAGCGCTGGGGCCAACGTCCTGACTTTC.

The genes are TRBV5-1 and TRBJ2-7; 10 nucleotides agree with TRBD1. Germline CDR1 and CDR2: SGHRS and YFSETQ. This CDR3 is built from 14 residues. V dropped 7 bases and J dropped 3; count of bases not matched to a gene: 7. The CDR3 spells CASGTGTGVYEQYF. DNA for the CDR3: TGCGCCAGCGGGACCGGGACAGGGGTCTACGAGCAGTACTTC.

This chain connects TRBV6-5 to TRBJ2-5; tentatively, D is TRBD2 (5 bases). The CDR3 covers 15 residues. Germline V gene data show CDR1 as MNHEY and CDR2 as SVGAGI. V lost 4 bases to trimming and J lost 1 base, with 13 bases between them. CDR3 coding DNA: TGTGCCAGCAGTTCCAACACCCGGGGCCAAGAGACCCAGTACTTC. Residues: CASSSNTRGQETQYF.

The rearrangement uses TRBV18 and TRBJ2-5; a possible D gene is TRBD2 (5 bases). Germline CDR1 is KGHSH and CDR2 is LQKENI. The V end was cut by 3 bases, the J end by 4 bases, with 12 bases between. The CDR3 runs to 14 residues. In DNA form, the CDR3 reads TGTGCCAGCTCACCCCCGACTACGGGAGAGACCCAGTACTTC. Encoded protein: CASSPPTTGETQYF.

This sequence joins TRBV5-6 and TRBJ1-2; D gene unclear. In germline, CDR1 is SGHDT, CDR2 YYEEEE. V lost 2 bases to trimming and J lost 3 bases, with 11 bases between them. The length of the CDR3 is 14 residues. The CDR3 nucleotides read TGTGCCAGCAGCTTCTGGACGGGCTACTATGGCTACACCTTC. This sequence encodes CASSFWTGYYGYTF. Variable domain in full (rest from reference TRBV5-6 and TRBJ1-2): DAGVTQSPTHLIKTRGQQVTLRCSPKSGHDTVSWYQQALGQGPQFIFQYYEEEERQRGNFPDRFSGHQFPNYSSELNVNALLLGDSALYLCASSFWTGYYGYTFGSGTRLTVV.

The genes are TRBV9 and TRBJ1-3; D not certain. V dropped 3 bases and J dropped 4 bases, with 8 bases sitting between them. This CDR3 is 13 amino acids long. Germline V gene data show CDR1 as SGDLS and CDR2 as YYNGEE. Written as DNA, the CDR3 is TGTGCCAGCAGCGGACTCAGGGGAAACACCATATATTTT. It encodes CASSGLRGNTIYF.